This T cell receptor (beta chain) was found in a study of control samples from healthy donors and cancer patients. Trimming cost V 5 bases and J 8 bases; bases outside gene matches: 18. CDR3 length: 18 amino acids. Germline V gives CDR1 SEHNR, CDR2 FQNEAQ (reference sequence). Repertoires were generated with immunoSEQ multiplex PCR, while TCRdb's copy carries only in-frame clones and drops some. The table has a few hundred thousand clones, 80% to 95% seen once. The sequenced material came from PBMCs. The clonotype comes from a man in his forties with head and neck cancer. The chain joins TRBV7-9 to TRBJ1-4; 9 bases are a match to TRBD1. The CDR3 loop is CASSPSRTGAWGLEKLFF. Here the CDR3 DNA reads TGTGCCAGCAGCCCCTCGCGGACAGGGGCTTGGGGCTTAGAAAAACTGTTTTTT. Full variable domain (rest looked up from reference TRBV7-9 and TRBJ1-4): DTGVSQNPRHKITKRGQNVTFRCDPISEHNRLYWYRQTLGQGPEFLTYFQNEAQLEKSRLLSDRFSAERPKGSFSTLEIQRTEQGDSAMYLCASSPSRTGAWGLEKLFFGSGTQLSVL.